This T cell receptor beta chain was identified during a study of T cells in Graves' hyperthyroidism and ophthalmopathy. Study findings and constraints: Stable hyperthyroidism and ophthalmopathy were separated using 13 V-J signatures. The model predicted ophthalmopathy a median roughly six months before onset. Within blood appeared most thyroid clonotypes that had expanded above 0.001.

The germline V gene encodes CDR1 SNHLY and CDR2 FYNNEI. The CDR3 loop spans 15 amino acids. With V trimmed by 9 bases and J by 1 base, 7 bases remained unmatched. This clonotype has a count of ten or more. Its antigen is unidentified. TCR beta CDR3 regions were amplified from RNA transcripts. TCR CDR3 regions were first amplified by RT-PCR with HTBI primers. TCRdb used MiXCR to reprocess the multiplex PCR reads, holding one entry per CDR3 protein. The sample contains over 700,000 distinct CDR3 sequences, roughly 37% of which appear only once. Patients were aged 18 to 65, had disease duration under 2 months, and had newly diagnosed hyperthyroidism.

Sequencing was carried out using blood. V and J are TRBV2 and TRBJ2-2; 8 nucleotides line up with TRBD1. This sequence originates from a man aged 18 to 29 with Graves' hyperthyroidism. The CDR3 coding sequence is TGTGCCAGTAGTTCCGGGACAGGGAACACCGGGGAGCTGTTTTTT. Translation: CASSSGTGNTGELFF.